Here is one TCR beta chain with its context. The antigen is not known. Though probably carrying unrecorded immune exposures, donors were nominally healthy at sampling. CDR1 and CDR2 from the germline V gene are LNHDA and SQIVND (reference sequence). V was clipped by 5 bases and J by 5 bases, with 13 bases between them. This CDR3 region has 14 residues. The study ran its PCR with 60 Vbeta and 13 Jbeta primers. Clones were read by immunoSEQ multiplex PCR, and TCRdb kept only the in-frame ones, dropping some. The sample holds more than 100,000 clones, about four fifths seen once. This sample stems from a study of cytomegalovirus exposure and HLA in healthy donors. Overall study findings and caveats: Common viral pathogens were later found to be apparently linked to several of the most significant clusters. A later analysis reportedly identified an Asian-associated ancestry cluster as carrying fewer N-insertions than the roughly 600-donor mean. Highly shared variants forming one cluster were likely a sequencing artifact.

The clonotype comes from a female donor in good health and CMV-seropositive. The V and J genes are TRBV19 and TRBJ1-5, with a weak D call TRBD1 (5 bases). Specimen: PBMCs. The CDR3 coding sequence is TGTGCCAGTAGTCCGCCCCCGGGGGATCAGCCCCAGCATTTT. Protein product: CASSPPPGDQPQHF.